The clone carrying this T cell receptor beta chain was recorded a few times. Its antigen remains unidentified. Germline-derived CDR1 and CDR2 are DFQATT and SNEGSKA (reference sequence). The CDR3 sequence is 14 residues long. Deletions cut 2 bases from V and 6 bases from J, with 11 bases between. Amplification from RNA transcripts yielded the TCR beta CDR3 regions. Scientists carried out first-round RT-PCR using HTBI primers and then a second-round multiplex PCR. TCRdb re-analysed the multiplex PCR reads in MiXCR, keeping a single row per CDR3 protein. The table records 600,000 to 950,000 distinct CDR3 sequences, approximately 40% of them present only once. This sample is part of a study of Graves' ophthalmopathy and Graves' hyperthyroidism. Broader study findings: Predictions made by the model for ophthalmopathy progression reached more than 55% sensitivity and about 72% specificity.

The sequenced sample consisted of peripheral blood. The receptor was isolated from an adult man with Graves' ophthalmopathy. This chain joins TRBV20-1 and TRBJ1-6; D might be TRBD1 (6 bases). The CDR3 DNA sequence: TGCAGTGCTAGAACGGGGGCTGGTAATTCACCCCTCCACTTT. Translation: CSARTGAGNSPLHF.